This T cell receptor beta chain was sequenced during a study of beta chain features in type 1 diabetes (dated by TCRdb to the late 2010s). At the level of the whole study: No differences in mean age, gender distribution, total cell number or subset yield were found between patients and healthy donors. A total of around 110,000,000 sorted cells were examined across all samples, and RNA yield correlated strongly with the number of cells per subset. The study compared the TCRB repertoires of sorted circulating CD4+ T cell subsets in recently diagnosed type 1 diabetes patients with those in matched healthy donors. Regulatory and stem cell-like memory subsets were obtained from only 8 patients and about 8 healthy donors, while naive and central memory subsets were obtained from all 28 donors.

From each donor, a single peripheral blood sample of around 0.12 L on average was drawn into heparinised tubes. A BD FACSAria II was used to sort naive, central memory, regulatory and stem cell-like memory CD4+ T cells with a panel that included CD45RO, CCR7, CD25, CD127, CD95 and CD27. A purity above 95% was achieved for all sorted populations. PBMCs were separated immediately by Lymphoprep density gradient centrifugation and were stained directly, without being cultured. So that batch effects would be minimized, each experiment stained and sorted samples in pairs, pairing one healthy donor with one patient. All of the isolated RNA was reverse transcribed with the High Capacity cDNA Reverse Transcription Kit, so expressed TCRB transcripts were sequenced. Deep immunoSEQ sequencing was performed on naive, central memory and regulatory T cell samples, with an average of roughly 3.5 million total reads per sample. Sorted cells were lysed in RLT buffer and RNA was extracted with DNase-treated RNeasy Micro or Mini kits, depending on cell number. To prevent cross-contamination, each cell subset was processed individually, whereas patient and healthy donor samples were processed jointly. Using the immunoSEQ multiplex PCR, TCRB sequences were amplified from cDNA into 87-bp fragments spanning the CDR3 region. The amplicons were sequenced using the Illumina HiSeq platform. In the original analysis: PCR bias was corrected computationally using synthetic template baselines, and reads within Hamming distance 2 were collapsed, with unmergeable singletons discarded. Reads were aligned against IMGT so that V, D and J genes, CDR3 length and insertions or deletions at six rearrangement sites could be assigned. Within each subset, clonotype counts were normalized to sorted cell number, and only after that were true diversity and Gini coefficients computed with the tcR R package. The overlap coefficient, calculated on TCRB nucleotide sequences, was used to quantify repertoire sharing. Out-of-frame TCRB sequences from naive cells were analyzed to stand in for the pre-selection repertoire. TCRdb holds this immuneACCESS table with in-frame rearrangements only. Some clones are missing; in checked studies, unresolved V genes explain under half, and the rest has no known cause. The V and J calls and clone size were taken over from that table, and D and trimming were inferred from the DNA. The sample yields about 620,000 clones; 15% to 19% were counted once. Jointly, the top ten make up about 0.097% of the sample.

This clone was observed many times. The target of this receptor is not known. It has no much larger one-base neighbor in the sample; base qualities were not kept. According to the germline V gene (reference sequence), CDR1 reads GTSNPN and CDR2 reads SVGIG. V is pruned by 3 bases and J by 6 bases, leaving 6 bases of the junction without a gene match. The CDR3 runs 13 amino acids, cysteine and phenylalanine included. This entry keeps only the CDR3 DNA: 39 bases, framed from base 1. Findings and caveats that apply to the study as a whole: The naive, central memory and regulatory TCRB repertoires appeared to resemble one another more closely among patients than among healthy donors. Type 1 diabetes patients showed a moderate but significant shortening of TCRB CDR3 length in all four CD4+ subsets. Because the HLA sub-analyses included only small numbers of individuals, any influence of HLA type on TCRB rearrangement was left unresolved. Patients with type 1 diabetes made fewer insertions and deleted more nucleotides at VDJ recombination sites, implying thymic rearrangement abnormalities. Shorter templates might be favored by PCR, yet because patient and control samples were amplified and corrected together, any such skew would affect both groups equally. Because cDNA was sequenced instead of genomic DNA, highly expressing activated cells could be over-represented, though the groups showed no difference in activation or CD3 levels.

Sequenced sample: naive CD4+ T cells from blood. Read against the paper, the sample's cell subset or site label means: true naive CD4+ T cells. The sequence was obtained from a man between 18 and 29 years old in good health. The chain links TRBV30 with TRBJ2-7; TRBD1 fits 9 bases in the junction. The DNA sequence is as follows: TGTGCCTGGAGCACCGGGACAGGGTTCGAGCAGTACTTC. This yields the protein CAWSTGTGFEQYF.